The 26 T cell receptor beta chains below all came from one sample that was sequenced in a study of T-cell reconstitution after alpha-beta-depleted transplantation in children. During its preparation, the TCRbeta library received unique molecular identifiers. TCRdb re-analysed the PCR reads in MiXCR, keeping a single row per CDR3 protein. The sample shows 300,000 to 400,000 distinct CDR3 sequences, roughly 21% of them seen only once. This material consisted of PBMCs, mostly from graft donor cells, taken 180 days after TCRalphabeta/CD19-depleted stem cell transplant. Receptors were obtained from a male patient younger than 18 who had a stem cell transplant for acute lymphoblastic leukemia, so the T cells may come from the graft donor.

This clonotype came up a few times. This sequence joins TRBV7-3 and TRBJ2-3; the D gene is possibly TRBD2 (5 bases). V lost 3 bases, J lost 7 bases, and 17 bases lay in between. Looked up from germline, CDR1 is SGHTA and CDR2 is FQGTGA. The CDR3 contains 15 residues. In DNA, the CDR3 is TGTGCCAGCAGCTTCGTGCTTCGGACTCCGCATACGCAGTATTTT. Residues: CASSFVLRTPHTQYF. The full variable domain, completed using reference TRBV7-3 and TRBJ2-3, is GAGVSQTPSNKVTEKGKYVELRCDPISGHTALYWYRQSLGQGPEFLIYFQGTGAADDSGLPNDRFFAVRPEGSVSTLKIQRTERGDSAVYLCASSFVLRTPHTQYFGPGTRLTVL.

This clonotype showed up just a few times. CDR3 sequence reads: CASSPGTGLDEQFF. The CDR3 nucleotides read TGTGCCAGCAGCCCTGGGACAGGGCTGGATGAGCAGTTCTTC. V gene TRBV16 combines with J gene TRBJ2-1; 9 bases fit TRBD1. The J segment lost 8 bases and the V segment lost 4 bases, leaving 6 bases of the junction unmatched. The CDR3 runs 14 residues. Germline loops: CDR1 KGHSY, CDR2 FQNENV.

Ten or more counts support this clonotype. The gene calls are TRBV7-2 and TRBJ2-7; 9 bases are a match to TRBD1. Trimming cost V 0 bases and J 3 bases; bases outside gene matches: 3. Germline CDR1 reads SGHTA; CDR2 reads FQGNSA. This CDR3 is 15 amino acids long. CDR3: CASSLAGTGNYEQYF. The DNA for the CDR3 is TGTGCCAGCAGCTTAGCCGGGACAGGGAACTACGAGCAGTACTTC.

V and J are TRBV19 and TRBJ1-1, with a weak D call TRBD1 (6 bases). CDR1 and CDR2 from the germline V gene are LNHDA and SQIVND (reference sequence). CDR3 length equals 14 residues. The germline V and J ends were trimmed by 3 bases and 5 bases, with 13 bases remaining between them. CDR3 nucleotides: TGTGCCAGTAGTATTAGGGGGGGCCAGACTGAAGCTTTCTTT. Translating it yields CASSIRGGQTEAFF.

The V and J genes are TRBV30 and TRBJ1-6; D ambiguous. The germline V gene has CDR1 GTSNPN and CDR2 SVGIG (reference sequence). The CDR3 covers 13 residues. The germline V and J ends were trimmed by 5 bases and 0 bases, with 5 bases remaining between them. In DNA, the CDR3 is TGTGCCTGGGGCCCCTCCTATAATTCACCCCTCCACTTT. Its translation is CAWGPSYNSPLHF.

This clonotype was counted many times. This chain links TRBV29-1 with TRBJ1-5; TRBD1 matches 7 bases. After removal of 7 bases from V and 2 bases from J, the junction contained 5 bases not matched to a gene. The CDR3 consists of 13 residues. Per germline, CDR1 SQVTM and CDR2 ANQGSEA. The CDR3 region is CSAQGQGNQPQHF. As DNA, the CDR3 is TGCAGCGCCCAAGGACAGGGCAATCAGCCCCAGCATTTT.

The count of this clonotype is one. CDR3 amino acids: CASSQTRGRGNTEAFF. The CDR3 DNA reads as TGCGCCAGCAGCCAAACCCGGGGCAGGGGGAACACTGAAGCTTTCTTT. The V call is TRBV4-1, the J call TRBJ1-1; D might be TRBD1 (6 bases). The CDR3 spans 16 residues. CDR1 MGHRA and CDR2 YSYEKL come from the germline V gene. Deletions cut 2 bases from V and 1 base from J, with 14 bases between.

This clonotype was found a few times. CDR3 DNA sequence: TGTGCCAGCAGCTTGGGAGCGGGAGGCCGCTACAATGAGCAGTTCTTC. Encoded protein: CASSLGAGGRYNEQFF. The chain links TRBV5-5 to TRBJ2-1; 9 bases are a match to TRBD2. Trimming removed 0 bases from V and 3 bases from J; junction bases left unmatched: 4. CDR3 length: 16 residues. Germline V gives CDR1 SGHKS, CDR2 YYEKEE (reference sequence).

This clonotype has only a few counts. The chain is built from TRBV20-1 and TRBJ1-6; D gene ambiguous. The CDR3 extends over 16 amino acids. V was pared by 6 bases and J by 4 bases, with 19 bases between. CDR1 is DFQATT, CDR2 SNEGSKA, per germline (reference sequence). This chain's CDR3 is CSAAPILTEYNSPLHF. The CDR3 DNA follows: TGCAGTGCCGCCCCCATCCTGACTGAGTATAATTCACCCCTCCACTTT.

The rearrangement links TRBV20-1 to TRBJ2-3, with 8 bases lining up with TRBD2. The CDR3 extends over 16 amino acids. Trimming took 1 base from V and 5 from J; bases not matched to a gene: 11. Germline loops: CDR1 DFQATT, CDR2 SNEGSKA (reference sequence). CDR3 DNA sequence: TGCAGTGCTAGAGCCCCGCCGGGAGGGCCGAAAGATACGCAGTATTTT. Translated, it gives CSARAPPGGPKDTQYF.

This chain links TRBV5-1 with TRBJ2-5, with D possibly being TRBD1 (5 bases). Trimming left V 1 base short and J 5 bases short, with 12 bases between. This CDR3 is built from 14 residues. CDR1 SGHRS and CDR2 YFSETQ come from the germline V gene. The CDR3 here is CASSLSTGRETQYF. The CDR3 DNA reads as TGCGCCAGCAGCTTGAGTACAGGCAGGGAGACCCAGTACTTC.

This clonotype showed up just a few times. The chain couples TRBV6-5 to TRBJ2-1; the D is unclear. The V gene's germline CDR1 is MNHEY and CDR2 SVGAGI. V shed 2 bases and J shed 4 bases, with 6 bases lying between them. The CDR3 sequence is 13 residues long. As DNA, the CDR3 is TGTGCCAGCAGTTACAACGATTACAATGAGCAGTTCTTC. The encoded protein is CASSYNDYNEQFF.

As DNA, the CDR3 is TGTGCCAGTAGGATGGACAGAAACACTGAAGCTTTCTTT. It translates to CASRMDRNTEAFF. The rearrangement uses TRBV19 and TRBJ1-1, with D possibly being TRBD1 (6 bases). The germline CDR1 and CDR2 sequences are LNHDA and SQIVND (reference sequence). V was cut by 6 bases and J by 2 bases, with 10 bases left in between. The CDR3 extends over 13 amino acids.

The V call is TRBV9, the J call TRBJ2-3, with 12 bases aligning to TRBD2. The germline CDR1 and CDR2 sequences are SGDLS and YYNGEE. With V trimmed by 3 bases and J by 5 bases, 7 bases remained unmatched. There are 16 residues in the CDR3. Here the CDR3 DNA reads TGTGCCAGCAGCGAATCGACTAGCGGGAGAGAAGATACGCAGTATTTT. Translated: CASSESTSGREDTQYF.

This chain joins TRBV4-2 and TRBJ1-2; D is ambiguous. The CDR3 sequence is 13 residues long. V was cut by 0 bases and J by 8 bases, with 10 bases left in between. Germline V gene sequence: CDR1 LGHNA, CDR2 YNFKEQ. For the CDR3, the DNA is TGTGCCAGCAGCCAAGAACCCGGGTCAGGCTACACCTTC. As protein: CASSQEPGSGYTF.

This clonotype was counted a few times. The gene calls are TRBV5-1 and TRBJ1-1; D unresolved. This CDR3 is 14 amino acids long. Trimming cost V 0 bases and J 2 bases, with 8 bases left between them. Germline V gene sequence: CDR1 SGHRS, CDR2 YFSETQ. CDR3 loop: CASSLVHSNTEAFF. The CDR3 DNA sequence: TGCGCCAGCAGCTTGGTGCACAGCAACACTGAAGCTTTCTTT.

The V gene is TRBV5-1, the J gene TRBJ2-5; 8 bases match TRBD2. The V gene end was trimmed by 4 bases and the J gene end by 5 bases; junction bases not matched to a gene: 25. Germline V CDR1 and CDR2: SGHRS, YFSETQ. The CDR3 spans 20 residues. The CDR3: CASSPGRSGSVIGRGETQYF. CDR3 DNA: TGCGCCAGCAGCCCCGGACGGAGCGGGAGTGTCATTGGGCGGGGTGAGACCCAGTACTTC. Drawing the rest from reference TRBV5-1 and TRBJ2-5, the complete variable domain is KAGVTQTPRYLIKTRGQQVTLSCSPISGHRSVSWYQQTPGQGLQFLFEYFSETQRNKGNFPGRFSGRQFSNSRSEMNVSTLELGDSALYLCASSPGRSGSVIGRGETQYFGPGTRLLVL.

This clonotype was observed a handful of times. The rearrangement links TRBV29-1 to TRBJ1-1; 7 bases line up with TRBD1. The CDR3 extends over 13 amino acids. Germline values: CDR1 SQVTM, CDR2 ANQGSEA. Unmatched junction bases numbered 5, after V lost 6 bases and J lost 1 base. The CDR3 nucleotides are TGCAGCGTGGACGGGACAGCGAACACTGAAGCTTTCTTT. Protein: CSVDGTANTEAFF. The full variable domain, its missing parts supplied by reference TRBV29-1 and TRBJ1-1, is SAVISQKPSRDICQRGTSLTIQCQVDSQVTMMFWYRQQPGQSLTLIATANQGSEATYESGFVIDKFPISRPNLTFSTLTVSNMSPEDSSIYLCSVDGTANTEAFFGQGTRLTVV.

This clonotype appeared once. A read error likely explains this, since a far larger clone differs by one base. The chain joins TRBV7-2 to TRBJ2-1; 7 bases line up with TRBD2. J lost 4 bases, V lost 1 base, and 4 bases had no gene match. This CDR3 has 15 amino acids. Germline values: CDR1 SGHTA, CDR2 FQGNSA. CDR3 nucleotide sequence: TGTGCCAGCAGCTTAGGCGGGAGTAGGTACAATGAGCAGTTCTTC. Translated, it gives CASSLGGSRYNEQFF.

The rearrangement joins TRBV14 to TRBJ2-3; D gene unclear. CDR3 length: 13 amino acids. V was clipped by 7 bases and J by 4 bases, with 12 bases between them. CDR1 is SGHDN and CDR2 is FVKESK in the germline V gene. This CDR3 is CASKIYTSDTQYF. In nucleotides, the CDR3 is TGTGCCAGCAAAATCTATACCTCAGATACGCAGTATTTT.

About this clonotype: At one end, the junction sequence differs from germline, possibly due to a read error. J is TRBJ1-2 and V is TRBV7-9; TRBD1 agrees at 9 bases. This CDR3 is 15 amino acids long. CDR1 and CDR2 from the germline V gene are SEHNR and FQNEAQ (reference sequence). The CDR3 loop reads CASRSGTGIIYGYTF. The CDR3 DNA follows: TGTGCCAGCAGGTCCGGGACAGGGATTATCTATGGTTACACCTTC.

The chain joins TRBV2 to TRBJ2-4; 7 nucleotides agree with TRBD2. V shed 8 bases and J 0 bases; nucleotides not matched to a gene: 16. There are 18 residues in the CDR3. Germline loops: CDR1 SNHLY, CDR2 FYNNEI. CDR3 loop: CASSSTREVDLAKNIQYF. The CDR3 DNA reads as TGTGCCAGCTCGTCTACACGGGAGGTGGATCTAGCCAAAAACATTCAGTACTTC.

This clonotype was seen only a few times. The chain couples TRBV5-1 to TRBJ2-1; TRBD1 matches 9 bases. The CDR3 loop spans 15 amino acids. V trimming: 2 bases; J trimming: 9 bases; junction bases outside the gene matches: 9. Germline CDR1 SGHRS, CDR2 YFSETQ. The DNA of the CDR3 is TGCGCCAGCAGCTTCGGGGACAGGGTAAATAGTGAGCAGTTCTTC. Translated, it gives CASSFGDRVNSEQFF.

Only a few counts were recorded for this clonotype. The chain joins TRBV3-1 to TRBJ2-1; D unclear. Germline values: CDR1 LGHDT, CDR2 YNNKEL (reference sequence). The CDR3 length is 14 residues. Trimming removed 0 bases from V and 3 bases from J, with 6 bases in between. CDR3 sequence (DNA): TGTGCCAGCAGCCAAGACCCCTACTACAATGAGCAGTTCTTC. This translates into CASSQDPYYNEQFF.

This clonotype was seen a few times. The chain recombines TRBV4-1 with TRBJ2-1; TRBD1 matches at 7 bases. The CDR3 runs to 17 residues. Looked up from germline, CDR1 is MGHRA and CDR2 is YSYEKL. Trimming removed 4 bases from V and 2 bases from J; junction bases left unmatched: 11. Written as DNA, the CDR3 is TGCGCCAGCAGCCCAAACCCAGCAGGGGGTCCCTACAATGAGCAGTTCTTC. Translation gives CASSPNPAGGPYNEQFF.

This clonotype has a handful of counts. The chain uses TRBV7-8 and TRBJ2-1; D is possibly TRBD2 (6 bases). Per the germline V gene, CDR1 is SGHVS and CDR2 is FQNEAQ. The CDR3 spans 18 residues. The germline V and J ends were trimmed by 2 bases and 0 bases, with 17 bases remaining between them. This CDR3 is CASSLTSLYSSSYNEQFF. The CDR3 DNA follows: TGTGCCAGCAGCTTAACTAGCCTTTATTCTAGCTCCTACAATGAGCAGTTCTTC.